Shown below are 7 T cell receptor beta chains from a single sample sequenced in a study of T cell changes during pregnancy in multiple sclerosis. Assay: immunoSEQ multiplex PCR; the TCRdb copy retains only in-frame clones and omits some. Among 55,000 to 85,000 clones listed, about nine tenths were seen once. The sample was CD4+ T cells from peripheral blood mononuclear cells, taken after pregnancy. The receptor source for this set is a female donor with multiple sclerosis, enrolled in a pregnancy study.

This chain uses TRBV10-1 with TRBJ1-2; 9 bases align to TRBD1. The CDR3 loop spans 12 amino acids. Unmatched junction bases numbered 2, after V lost 8 bases and J lost 4 bases. Germline CDR1 WNHNN, CDR2 SYGVQD (reference sequence). CDR3 sequence reads: CASGQGTYGYTF. The CDR3 DNA reads as TGCGCCAGCGGACAGGGGACCTATGGCTACACCTTC.

The gene calls are TRBV10-3 and TRBJ1-1, with D unclear. V dropped 4 bases and J dropped 4 bases, with 7 bases sitting between them. The CDR3 covers 12 residues. CDR1 ENHRY and CDR2 SYGVKD come from the germline V gene. CDR3 in DNA: TGTGCCATCAGTGCGGCGGGCACTGAAGCTTTCTTT. Translating it yields CAISAAGTEAFF.

The chain joins TRBV28 to TRBJ1-2; D not resolved. The ends were cut back, 6 bases at V and 8 bases at J, with 13 bases in the middle. Germline CDR1 and CDR2: MDHEN and SYDVKM. This CDR3 comprises 12 residues. In nucleotides, the CDR3 is TGTGCCAGCAGCCGTACAGATTTAGGCTACACCTTC. It codes for CASSRTDLGYTF.

The chain joins TRBV28 to TRBJ2-1; D is possibly TRBD1 (6 bases). Germline V lookup: CDR1 MDHEN, CDR2 SYDVKM. The CDR3 length is 13 residues. Trimming left V 1 base short and J 7 bases short, with 8 bases between. The CDR3 sequence is CASSLLQGNEQFF. CDR3 nucleotide sequence: TGTGCCAGCAGTTTATTACAGGGTAATGAGCAGTTCTTC.

The rearrangement uses TRBV6-1 and TRBJ1-4, with TRBD1 matching 7 bases. The CDR3 runs to 14 residues. The V gene end was trimmed by 3 bases and the J gene end by 4 bases; junction bases not matched to a gene: 2. In germline, CDR1 is MNHNS, CDR2 SASEGT. CDR3 in DNA: TGTGCCAGCAGTGACCGACAGGGTAATGAAAAACTGTTTTTT. As protein: CASSDRQGNEKLFF.

The chain recombines TRBV6-1 with TRBJ1-6, with D tentatively TRBD1 (6 bases). The CDR3 runs 14 residues. Deletions cut 7 bases from V and 9 bases from J, with 16 bases between. Germline-derived CDR1 and CDR2 are MNHNS and SASEGT. Written as DNA, the CDR3 is TGTGCCAGCACAACCGGACAGCAGTCTTCACCCCTCCACTTT. Its protein product is CASTTGQQSSPLHF.

V gene TRBV19 combines with J gene TRBJ1-1, with 7 nucleotides matching TRBD1. Germline V gene lookup returns CDR1 LNHDA and CDR2 SQIVND (reference sequence). J was trimmed by 5 bases and V by 7 bases; bases with no gene match: 10. The CDR3 spans 14 residues. CDR3 in amino acids: CASILTGMGTEAFF. In nucleotides, the CDR3 is TGTGCCAGTATCCTGACAGGGATGGGAACTGAAGCTTTCTTT.